Reported below is one T cell receptor (beta chain). Germline V lookup: CDR1 MGHRA, CDR2 YSYEKL. The CDR3 totals 15 residues. The entry originates in a study of OX40 agonist ivuxolimab in advanced cancers. Study context: The dose-escalation cohort was about 80% male, with a mean age of approximately 61 years, ranging about 20 to 85.

The method was immunoSEQ multiplex PCR; TCRdb's version includes in-frame clones alone and lacks a portion of them. Among 20,000 to 30,000 clones listed, roughly three quarters were seen once. This chain links TRBV4-1 with TRBJ2-5; 9 bases align to TRBD1. With the DNA end fitting TRBJ2-7 better, the J assignment may be wrong. Sequencing was performed on CD4+ or CD8+ T cells sorted from blood, taken in a trial of the OX40 agonist ivuxolimab. The TCR sequence derives from an adult with an advanced solid tumor such as melanoma, head and neck, liver or kidney cancer. The CDR3 here is CASSQVGQGLDEQYF. The CDR3 DNA reads TGCGCCAGCAGCCAAGTTGGACAGGGGCTCGACGAGCAGTACTTC.